This TCR beta chain was sequenced for a study of blood T cell repertoires in COVID-19. Trimming stripped 5 bases from V and 0 bases from J, with 11 bases between. CDR1 and CDR2 (germline): MDHEN, SYDVKM. This CDR3 region has 14 residues. Assay used: immunoSEQ multiplex PCR; TCRdb lists only in-frame clones, some missing. The sample lists about 160,000 clones, 92% occurring once. Sequenced: peripheral blood. The chain employs TRBV28 and TRBJ2-7, with a weak D call TRBD2 (6 bases). The origin of this receptor is a man aged 25 to 40 with COVID-19, enrolled during active disease. In nucleotides, the CDR3 is TGTGCCAGCAGTGCGGGACCTTTCTCCTACGAGCAGTACTTC. Its translation: CASSAGPFSYEQYF.